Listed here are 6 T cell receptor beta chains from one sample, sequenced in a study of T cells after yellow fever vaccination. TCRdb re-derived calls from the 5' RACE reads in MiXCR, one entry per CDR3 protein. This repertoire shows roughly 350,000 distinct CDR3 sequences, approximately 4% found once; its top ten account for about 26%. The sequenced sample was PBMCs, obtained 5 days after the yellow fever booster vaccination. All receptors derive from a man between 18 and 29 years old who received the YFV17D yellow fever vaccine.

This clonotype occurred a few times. CDR3 in amino acids: CASSLAGAAEQYF. CDR3 coding DNA: TGTGCCAGCAGCTTGGCGGGGGCCGCCGAGCAGTACTTC. The chain links TRBV5-4 to TRBJ2-7; tentatively, D is TRBD1 or TRBD2 (6 bases each). The CDR3 is 13 amino acids. From germline, CDR1 is SGHNT and CDR2 YYREEE (reference sequence). Deletions cut 0 bases from V and 6 bases from J, with 10 bases between.

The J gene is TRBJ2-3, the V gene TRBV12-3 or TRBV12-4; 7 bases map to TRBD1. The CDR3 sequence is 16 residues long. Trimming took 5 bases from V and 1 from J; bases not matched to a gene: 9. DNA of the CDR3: TGTGCCAGCAGTGTGTATGGGGGACAGCGCACAGATACGCAGTATTTT. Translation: CASSVYGGQRTDTQYF.

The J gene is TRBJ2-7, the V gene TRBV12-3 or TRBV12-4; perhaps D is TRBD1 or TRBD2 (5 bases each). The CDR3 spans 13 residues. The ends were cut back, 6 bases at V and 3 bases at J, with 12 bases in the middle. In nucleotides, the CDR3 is TGTGCCAGCAGAAGGGACGGATACTACGAGCAGTACTTC. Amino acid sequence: CASRRDGYYEQYF.

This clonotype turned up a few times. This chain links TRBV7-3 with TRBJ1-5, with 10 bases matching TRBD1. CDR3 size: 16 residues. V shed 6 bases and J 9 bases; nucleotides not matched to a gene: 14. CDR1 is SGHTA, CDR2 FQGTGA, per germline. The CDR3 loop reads CASRSKVGQGGWPQHF. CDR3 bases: TGTGCCAGCAGATCTAAAGTTGGACAGGGGGGTTGGCCCCAGCATTTT.

The CDR3 spells CASRLLYEQYF. The DNA for the CDR3 is TGTGCCAGCAGACTATTATACGAGCAGTACTTC. J is TRBJ2-7 and V is TRBV7-9; D gene uncertain. Trimming shortened V by 6 bases and J by 4 bases, and 7 bases separated the two germline ends. Germline V gives CDR1 SEHNR, CDR2 FQNEAQ (reference sequence). The CDR3 runs 11 residues.

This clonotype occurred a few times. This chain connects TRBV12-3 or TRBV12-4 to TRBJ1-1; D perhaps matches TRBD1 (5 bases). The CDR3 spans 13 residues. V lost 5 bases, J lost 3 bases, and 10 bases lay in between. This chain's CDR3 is CASSNGGDTEAFF. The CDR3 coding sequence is TGTGCCAGCAGTAACGGGGGGGACACTGAAGCTTTCTTT.